The clone carrying this T cell receptor (beta chain) is a singleton in its sample. What it binds is unknown. The V gene lost 7 bases and the J gene lost 0 bases, with 15 bases spanning the gap. Germline loops: CDR1 MDHEN, CDR2 SYDVKM. The CDR3 consists of 15 residues. The sample is drawn from a study of Ad26.COV2.S vaccination and SARS-CoV-2 variants. Indicated treatment: some 20 received Ad26.COV2.S at low or high dose, single or two shots; five or six received placebo; per-sample allocation not given. On day 63 after the first injection, vaccine and placebo recipients gave samples. Broader study findings: A substantial breadth of spike-specific CD8+ and CD4+ T cell responses after vaccination has been reported.

Libraries were prepared by immunoSEQ multiplex PCR; TCRdb keeps only in-frame clonotypes and omits some of them. The sample has 200,000 to 300,000 clones; around 89% are singletons. The TCR comes from a person aged 18-60 years who received the Ad26.COV2.S COVID-19 vaccine or a placebo. The V gene is TRBV28, the J gene TRBJ1-1; D unresolved. The sequenced sample was peripheral blood, obtained in a trial of Ad26.COV2.S vaccine versus placebo. The CDR3 coding sequence is TGTGCCAGCAAGTATCGAGCGCAAATGAACACTGAAGCTTTCTTT. It encodes CASKYRAQMNTEAFF.